The clone carrying this T cell receptor beta chain turned up a few times. This entry is derived from a study of blood T cell repertoires in COVID-19. Background on the study: Collection of acute and convalescent COVID-19 samples took place in the United States, Italy and Spain. In each case, the material was cDNA or gDNA derived from T cells, B-cell-depleted T cells, or PBMCs.

Profiling relied on immunoSEQ multiplex PCR, and the TCRdb table lists in-frame clones only, not all of them. The sample holds about 93,000 clones, almost 80% seen once. Germline assignment: CDR1 MRHNA and CDR2 SNTAGT. The CDR3 contains 14 residues. V was pared by 5 bases and J by 5 bases, with 6 bases of the junction left unmatched. This receptor was obtained from a human donor in a cohort sampled during active COVID-19. V usage is TRBV6-4 and J usage is TRBJ2-3; TRBD1 matches 8 bases. Sequencing was performed on peripheral blood. Here the CDR3 reads CASSRTGGRDTQYF. DNA of the CDR3: TGTGCCAGCAGTCGAACAGGGGGTCGAGATACGCAGTATTTT.